This passage covers 28 T cell receptor beta chains from one sample sequenced in a study of beta chain features in type 1 diabetes. Study-level points and caveats: Moderate yet significant TCRB CDR3 shortening was seen in Type 1 diabetes patients in all four CD4+ subsets.

The entirety of the isolated RNA underwent reverse transcription, so expressed TCRB transcripts were sequenced. Produced via immunoSEQ multiplex PCR; TCRdb's table is partial and in-frame only. The table has over 150,000 clones, approximately 8% seen once. The antigens of these receptors remain unknown. The source material was central memory CD4+ T cells from blood. Receptor source: a man aged 18 to 35 with type 1 diabetes.

V usage is TRBV29-1 and J usage is TRBJ2-7; the D gene is possibly TRBD2 (6 bases). This CDR3 contains 14 residues. The germline V gene has CDR1 SQVTM and CDR2 ANQGSEA. Trimming removed 4 bases from V and 4 bases from J, with 17 bases in between. The chain's CDR3 is CSVVAATGGYEQYF. The DNA of the CDR3 is TGCAGCGTTGTCGCCGCAACCGGGGGATACGAGCAGTACTTC.

This clone was observed a few times. The chain employs TRBV6-1 and TRBJ2-7; TRBD2 agrees at 7 bases. This CDR3 has 17 residues. V lost 0 bases to trimming and J lost 3 bases; unmatched junction nucleotides: 11. Germline V gene data show CDR1 as MNHNS and CDR2 as SASEGT. CDR3 nucleotide sequence: TGTGCCAGCAGTGAAGCCTTAAGTCCAGCGGGGATCTACGAGCAGTACTTC. It specifies CASSEALSPAGIYEQYF.

The chain's CDR3 is CASSLGGAEGYTF. In DNA form, the CDR3 reads TGTGCCAGCAGCTTAGGGGGCGCGGAAGGCTACACCTTC. V is TRBV7-8 and J is TRBJ1-2; D is possibly TRBD1 (5 bases). Trimming pared 1 base from V and 8 bases from J, leaving 11 bases between. Germline values: CDR1 SGHVS, CDR2 FQNEAQ. CDR3 length: 13 amino acids.

J is TRBJ1-2 and V is TRBV4-1; 10 nucleotides align to TRBD1. The germline V gene encodes CDR1 MGHRA and CDR2 YSYEKL. J gave up 3 bases and V 4 bases, and 5 bases lay outside the gene matches. CDR3 length: 15 amino acids. CDR3 in amino acids: CASSPTGGNDYGYTF. The CDR3 DNA sequence: TGCGCCAGCAGCCCGACAGGGGGCAATGACTATGGCTACACCTTC.

The J gene is TRBJ2-7, the V gene TRBV2, with D perhaps TRBD1 (5 bases). V lost 7 bases, J lost 2 bases, and 12 bases lay in between. The germline CDR1 and CDR2 sequences are SNHLY and FYNNEI. The CDR3 spans 13 residues. The CDR3 DNA reads TGTGCCAGCAAGTTTGTCAGGGCCTACGAGCAGTACTTC. It encodes CASKFVRAYEQYF.

This clone appeared a few times. The V and J genes are TRBV30 and TRBJ2-1; TRBD1 might be the D (5 bases). Trimming pared 5 bases from V and 11 bases from J, leaving 19 bases between. The CDR3 contains 13 residues. Germline CDR1 reads GTSNPN; CDR2 reads SVGIG (reference sequence). CDR3 sequence: CAWSGGRAAKQFF. The CDR3 nucleotides read TGTGCCTGGTCCGGCGGCAGGGCCGCTAAGCAGTTCTTC.

This rearrangement joins TRBV6-6 to TRBJ1-6, with 7 bases fitting TRBD1. The CDR3 runs to 12 residues. Germline assignment: CDR1 MNHNY and CDR2 SVGAGI (reference sequence). The ends lost 6 bases at V and 9 bases at J; junction bases unmatched: 2. The CDR3, as DNA: TGTGCCAGCAGACGGACAGGTTCACCCCTCCACTTT. Its translation: CASRRTGSPLHF.

The table lists this clone with a count of one. The gene calls are TRBV28 and TRBJ1-3, with D uncertain. The CDR3 totals 15 residues. Trimming removed 5 bases at V and 0 bases at J, with 11 bases between. Germline CDR1 and CDR2: MDHEN and SYDVKM. In DNA form, the CDR3 reads TGTGCCAGCAGTCCGGCTACAGCCTCTGGAAACACCATATATTTT. It encodes CASSPATASGNTIYF.

The rearrangement joins TRBV27 to TRBJ1-5, with D tentatively TRBD1 (6 bases). The CDR3 spans 14 residues. The V gene's germline CDR1 is MNHEY and CDR2 SMNVEV (reference sequence). The V and J ends lost 6 bases and 4 bases respectively, with 13 bases between them. Here the CDR3 reads CASRPNRVNQPQHF. The CDR3 DNA reads TGTGCCAGCAGGCCAAACAGGGTTAATCAGCCCCAGCATTTT.

Comment on this clone: The DNA is omitted, as the CDR3 cannot be located on it reliably, and the CDR3 follows TCRdb's listing. The V and J genes are TRBV5-1 and TRBJ1-1; the table's D call of TRBD1 was not tested on the DNA. Both ends counted, the CDR3 spans 15 residues. Per the germline V gene, CDR1 is SGHRS and CDR2 is YFSETQ. CDR3 in amino acids: CASSLEGQPYEAFFF.

This clone was seen more than once but under ten times. The J gene is TRBJ1-1, the V gene TRBV29-1; D perhaps matches TRBD1 (5 bases). Germline V gene lookup returns CDR1 SQVTM and CDR2 ANQGSEA. The CDR3 is made up of 12 amino acids. The V end lost 6 bases, the J end lost 4 bases, and 12 bases lay between the germline ends. CDR3 region: CSVHRSVTEAFF. As DNA, the CDR3 is TGCAGCGTGCACAGGAGTGTCACTGAAGCTTTCTTT.

This clone came up a few times. The V gene is TRBV9, the J gene TRBJ2-2, with a tentative D call TRBD2 (6 bases). This CDR3 has 14 residues. V shed 0 bases and J shed 4 bases, with 7 bases lying between them. Germline-derived CDR1 and CDR2 are SGDLS and YYNGEE. The DNA of the CDR3 is TGTGCCAGCAGCGTAGAGGGACTCACCGGGGAGCTGTTTTTT. Its translation: CASSVEGLTGELFF.

The chain has TRBV6-1 and TRBJ2-7, with 12 bases fitting TRBD2. From germline, CDR1 is MNHNS and CDR2 SASEGT. This CDR3 has 15 residues. The V gene end was trimmed by 7 bases and the J gene end by 4 bases; junction bases not matched to a gene: 8. The CDR3 sequence: CASTQSGTSGYEQYF. CDR3 DNA sequence: TGTGCCAGCACCCAATCCGGGACTAGCGGGTACGAGCAGTACTTC.

This clone has more than one count but fewer than ten. The J gene is TRBJ2-5, the V gene TRBV11-2; D call uncertain. The ends were cut back, 5 bases at V and 2 bases at J, with 18 bases in the middle. The CDR3 has 16 amino acids. Germline V gene data show CDR1 as SGHAT and CDR2 as FQNNGV. The CDR3 region has the DNA TGTGCCAGCAGCCCAAACCCAACGAGAATTCAAGAGACCCAGTACTTC. Its protein product is CASSPNPTRIQETQYF.

This chain uses TRBV23-1 with TRBJ2-7; 8 bases are shared with TRBD1. TRBV23-1 has ORF status, its function being uncertain. The CDR3 totals 17 residues. Unmatched junction bases numbered 18, after V lost 4 bases and J lost 7 bases. For the CDR3, the DNA is TGCGCCAGCAGTCGGGGCAGGGGGCAACTACACCCTACGGAGCAGTACTTC. Encoded protein: CASSRGRGQLHPTEQYF.

The V gene is TRBV28, the J gene TRBJ1-5; D perhaps matches TRBD1 (6 bases). V was shortened by 7 bases and J by 9 bases, with 19 bases between the two germline ends. The CDR3 is 14 amino acids. Germline CDR1 and CDR2: MDHEN and SYDVKM. For the CDR3, the DNA is TGTGCCAGCACCCCGACAGGCCCTTTCTCGCCCCAGCATTTT. This encodes CASTPTGPFSPQHF.

The chain carries TRBV6-6 and TRBJ2-5, with D unresolved. Germline V gene sequence: CDR1 MNHNY, CDR2 SVGAGI (reference sequence). This CDR3 region has 13 residues. V lost 5 bases to trimming and J lost 5 bases, with 12 bases between them. CDR3 nucleotides: TGTGCCAGCAGTCCTGACCTCGGGGAGACCCAGTACTTC. Translated, it gives CASSPDLGETQYF.

The chain couples TRBV5-1 to TRBJ1-1, with D unresolved. The length of the CDR3 is 16 residues. Trimming left V 7 bases short and J 1 base short, with 20 bases between. CDR1 SGHRS and CDR2 YFSETQ come from the germline V gene. CDR3 in DNA: TGCGCCAGCCGCAATTACCCTACCCGGGGGAACACTGAAGCTTTCTTT. This encodes CASRNYPTRGNTEAFF.

The genes are TRBV4-1 and TRBJ2-7; D remains ambiguous. The ends were cut back, 2 bases at V and 4 bases at J, with 15 bases in the middle. Germline V gives CDR1 MGHRA, CDR2 YSYEKL. CDR3 length: 15 residues. The CDR3 DNA reads TGCGCCAGCAGCCAAACCGACAACGAGTTTTACGAGCAGTACTTC. Translating gives CASSQTDNEFYEQYF.

This clone showed up just a few times. The chain uses TRBV5-1 and TRBJ2-3; 9 bases match TRBD2. J gave up 2 bases and V 4 bases, and 5 bases lay outside the gene matches. Per germline, CDR1 SGHRS and CDR2 YFSETQ. The CDR3 is 15 amino acids. CDR3 protein: CASSLGTSYTDTQYF. The CDR3 DNA sequence: TGCGCCAGCAGCCTCGGGACTAGCTACACAGATACGCAGTATTTT. The whole variable domain, filled in from reference TRBV5-1 and TRBJ2-3, reads KAGVTQTPRYLIKTRGQQVTLSCSPISGHRSVSWYQQTPGQGLQFLFEYFSETQRNKGNFPGRFSGRQFSNSRSEMNVSTLELGDSALYLCASSLGTSYTDTQYFGPGTRLTVL.

The rearrangement links TRBV7-2 to TRBJ2-7, with 7 positions matching TRBD2. J was trimmed by 4 bases and V by 0 bases; bases with no gene match: 6. CDR1 and CDR2 from the germline V gene are SGHTA and FQGNSA. This CDR3 region has 15 residues. CDR3 residues: CASSLAGGHQYEQYF. The CDR3 DNA is TGTGCCAGCAGCTTAGCGGGAGGGCATCAGTACGAGCAGTACTTC. Variable domain in full (rest from reference TRBV7-2 and TRBJ2-7): GAGVSQSPSNKVTEKGKDVELRCDPISGHTALYWYRQSLGQGLEFLIYFQGNSAPDKSGLPSDRFSAERTGGSVSTLTIQRTQQEDSAVYLCASSLAGGHQYEQYFGPGTRLTVT.

This clone was picked up many times. The chain is built from TRBV29-1 and TRBJ2-7; 9 positions agree with TRBD1. Unmatched junction bases numbered 7, after V lost 4 bases and J lost 3 bases. CDR3 length: 14 residues. Germline lookup yields CDR1 SQVTM and CDR2 ANQGSEA. CDR3 region: CSVGNGQGIYEQYF. As DNA, the CDR3 is TGCAGCGTTGGCAACGGACAGGGGATCTACGAGCAGTACTTC.

A few counts support this clone. V usage is TRBV18 and J usage is TRBJ2-1, with no clear D. The CDR3 spans 13 residues. V lost 5 bases and J lost 5, with 10 bases in between. Germline CDR1 KGHSH, CDR2 LQKENI. In DNA, the CDR3 is TGTGCCAGCTCATCTGGGCCTCACAATGAGCAGTTCTTC. Translating gives CASSSGPHNEQFF.

The chain links TRBV7-2 to TRBJ1-6; D may be TRBD1 (6 bases). Germline V gene data show CDR1 as SGHTA and CDR2 as FQGNSA. The CDR3 consists of 15 residues. V lost 5 bases to trimming and J lost 6 bases, with 14 bases between them. CDR3 coding DNA: TGTGCCAGCAGCCCATTTGGGGGCATTAATTCACCCCTCCACTTT. Its translation: CASSPFGGINSPLHF. The entire variable domain, with the rest obtained from reference TRBV7-2 and TRBJ1-6, is as follows: GAGVSQSPSNKVTEKGKDVELRCDPISGHTALYWYRQSLGQGLEFLIYFQGNSAPDKSGLPSDRFSAERTGGSVSTLTIQRTQQEDSAVYLCASSPFGGINSPLHFGNGTRLTVT.

This clone was counted a few times. Other DNA sequences in this sample translate to the same CDR3. CDR3 sequence: CASSSGNSGANVLTF. The CDR3 bases are TGCGCCAGCAGCTCCGGGAACTCTGGGGCCAACGTCCTGACTTTC. The chain joins TRBV5-1 to TRBJ2-6; possible D gene TRBD2, 5 bases. Germline CDR1 and CDR2: SGHRS and YFSETQ. The length of the CDR3 is 15 residues. The V end lost 3 bases, the J end lost 0 bases, and 7 bases lay between the germline ends.

This clone was observed a few times. The chain links TRBV15 to TRBJ2-7; the match to TRBD2 covers 9 bases. TRBJ2-5 explains the end of the DNA better; the J call may be wrong. This CDR3 has 14 residues. Germline CDR1 is LNHNV and CDR2 is YYDKDF (reference sequence). CDR3 sequence reads: CATSTQRGEGTQYF. The CDR3 region has the DNA TGTGCCACCAGCACTCAGCGGGGGGAAGGGACCCAGTACTTC.

J is TRBJ2-7 and V is TRBV6-5; 11 bases match TRBD2. The CDR3 consists of 15 residues. V dropped 5 bases and J dropped 3; count of bases not matched to a gene: 6. Germline V gives CDR1 MNHEY, CDR2 SVGAGI. The CDR3 region is CASSPLGTSGYEQYF. In DNA form, the CDR3 reads TGTGCCAGCAGTCCCCTCGGGACTAGCGGCTACGAGCAGTACTTC.

V gene TRBV5-1 combines with J gene TRBJ2-3; 13 nucleotides match TRBD2. V was pared by 8 bases and J by 2 bases, with 5 bases of the junction left unmatched. Germline V CDR1 and CDR2: SGHRS, YFSETQ. The CDR3 extends over 15 amino acids. CDR3 DNA sequence: TGCGCCAGTAGGACTAGCGGGAGAGACACAGATACGCAGTATTTT. It codes for CASRTSGRDTDTQYF. The full variable domain, in which reference TRBV5-1 and TRBJ2-3 provide the parts outside the CDR3, is KAGVTQTPRYLIKTRGQQVTLSCSPISGHRSVSWYQQTPGQGLQFLFEYFSETQRNKGNFPGRFSGRQFSNSRSEMNVSTLELGDSALYLCASRTSGRDTDTQYFGPGTRLTVL.